This TCR beta chain emerged from a study of identical twins. Study-level points and caveats: Within cord blood, abundant beta clonotypes carried fewer insertions, but memory repertoires showed no such trend. In monozygotic twins, models underestimated the sharing of out-of-frame TCR alpha.

This clonotype was recorded at least ten times. Its antigen remains unidentified. A universal primer site was incorporated via template switching, and the cDNA contained unique molecular identifiers. TCRdb itself ran the 5' RACE reads through MiXCR, one entry per CDR3 protein. The repertoire holds a few hundred thousand distinct CDR3 sequences, with about 11% as singletons. The length of the CDR3 is 15 residues. Per germline, CDR1 MGHRA and CDR2 YSYEKL. The germline V and J ends were trimmed by 4 bases and 4 bases, with 11 bases remaining between them. Sequenced input: memory T cells sorted from blood. The chain joins TRBV4-1 to TRBJ2-6; maybe TRBD2 (6 bases). The clonotype comes from a man aged 45-65 years in good health. In DNA, the CDR3 is TGCGCCAGCAGCCTGGAGGGTGCCGGGGCCAACGTCCTGACTTTC. It is translated as CASSLEGAGANVLTF.